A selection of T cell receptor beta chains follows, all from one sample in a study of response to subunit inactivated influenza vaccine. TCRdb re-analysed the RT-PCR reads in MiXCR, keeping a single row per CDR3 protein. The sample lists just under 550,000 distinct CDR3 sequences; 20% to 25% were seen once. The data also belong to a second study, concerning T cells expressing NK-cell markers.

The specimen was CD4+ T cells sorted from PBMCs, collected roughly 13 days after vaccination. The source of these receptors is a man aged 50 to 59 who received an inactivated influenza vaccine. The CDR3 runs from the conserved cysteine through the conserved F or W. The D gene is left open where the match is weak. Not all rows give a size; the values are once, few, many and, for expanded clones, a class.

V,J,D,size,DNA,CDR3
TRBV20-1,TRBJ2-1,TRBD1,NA,TGCAGTGCTAGAACACGGACAGGGTTATCCTACAATGAGCAGTTCTTC,CSARTRTGLSYNEQFF
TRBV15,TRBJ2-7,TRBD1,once,TGTGCCACCAGCAGAGACCCGGGACAGTTCCCTTACGAGCAGTACTTC,CATSRDPGQFPYEQYF
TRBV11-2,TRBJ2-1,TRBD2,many,TGTGCCAGCAGCTTAGATGCTGTATTCCGGCTAGCGGGGGGGCTGGATGAGCAGTTCTTC,CASSLDAVFRLAGGLDEQFF
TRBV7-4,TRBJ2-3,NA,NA,TGTGCCAGCAGCTTAGGTGGGATGAGATCCAAACCCACAGATACGCAGTATTTT,CASSLGGMRSKPTDTQYF
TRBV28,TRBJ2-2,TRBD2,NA,TGTGCCAGCAGCCTAGCGGGGGTCGCGAACACCGGGGAGCTGTTTTTT,CASSLAGVANTGELFF
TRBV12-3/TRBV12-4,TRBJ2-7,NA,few,TGTGCCAGCAGTTTATCCAGGATTTACGACGAGCAGTACTTC,CASSLSRIYDEQYF
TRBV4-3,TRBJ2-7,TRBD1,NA,TGCGCCAGCAGCCAAGGTCCCGACAGGGGGGGCGAGCAGTACTTC,CASSQGPDRGGEQYF
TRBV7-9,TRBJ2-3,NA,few,TGTGCCAGCAGCACTCACACAGATACGCAGTATTTT,CASSTHTDTQYF
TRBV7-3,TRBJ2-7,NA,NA,TGTGCCAGCAGCTTAACTAGGGATCGCGAGCAGTACTTC,CASSLTRDREQYF
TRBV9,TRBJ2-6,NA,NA,TGTGCCAGCAGCTTCCAAACGGACCGCGGCGTCCTGACTTTC,CASSFQTDRGVLTF
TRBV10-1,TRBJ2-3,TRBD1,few,TGCGCCAGCAGTCAGGACAGGGGGATGAATACGCAGTATTTT,CASSQDRGMNTQYF